This TCR beta chain is drawn from a study of CD8 T cells in Susac syndrome. An input of roughly 0.5 to 1 ug of RNA was subjected to reverse transcription using random hexamers. TCRdb redid the calling of the immunoSEQ multiplex PCR reads with MiXCR, one entry per CDR3 protein. The sample records nearly 200,000 distinct CDR3 sequences, nearly 95% being singletons. The CDR3 length is 15 residues. V gave up 7 bases and J gave up 4 bases, with 17 bases separating them. The germline V gene has CDR1 LNHDA and CDR2 SQIVND (reference sequence). TEMRA cells were enriched by FACS, while CD8+ and CD4+ T cells were obtained through a negative isolation that was performed magnetically.

Sequences were obtained from CD4+ T cells from PBMCs. The V and J genes are TRBV19 and TRBJ1-5; maybe TRBD1 (6 bases). The sequence was obtained from a human donor with multiple sclerosis. The CDR3 protein is CASITPGGSNQPQHF. The CDR3, as DNA: TGTGCCAGTATTACCCCCGGGGGCAGTAATCAGCCCCAGCATTTT.